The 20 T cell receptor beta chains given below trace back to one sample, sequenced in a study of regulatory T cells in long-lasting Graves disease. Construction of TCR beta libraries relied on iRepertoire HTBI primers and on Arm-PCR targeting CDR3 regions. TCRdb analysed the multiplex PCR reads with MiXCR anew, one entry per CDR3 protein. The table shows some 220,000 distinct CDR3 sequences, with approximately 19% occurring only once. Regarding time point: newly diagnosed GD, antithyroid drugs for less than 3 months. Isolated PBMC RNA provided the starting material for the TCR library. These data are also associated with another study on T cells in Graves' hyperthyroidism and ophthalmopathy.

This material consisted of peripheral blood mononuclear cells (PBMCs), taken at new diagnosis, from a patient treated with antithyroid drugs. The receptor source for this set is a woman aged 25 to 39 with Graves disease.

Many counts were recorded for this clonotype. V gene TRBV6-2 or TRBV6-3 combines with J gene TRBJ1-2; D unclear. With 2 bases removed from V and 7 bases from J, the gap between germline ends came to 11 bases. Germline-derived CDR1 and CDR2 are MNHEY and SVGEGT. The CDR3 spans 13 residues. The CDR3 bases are TGTGCCAGCAGTTACAGCGGGGATGGTGGCTACACCTTC. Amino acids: CASSYSGDGGYTF.

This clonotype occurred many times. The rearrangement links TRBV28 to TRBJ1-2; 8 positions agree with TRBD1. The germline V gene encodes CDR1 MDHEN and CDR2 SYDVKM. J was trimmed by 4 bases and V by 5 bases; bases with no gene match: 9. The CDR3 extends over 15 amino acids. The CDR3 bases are TGTGCCAGCAGTCCCCAGGACAGGGCTTTCTATGGCTACACCTTC. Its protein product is CASSPQDRAFYGYTF.

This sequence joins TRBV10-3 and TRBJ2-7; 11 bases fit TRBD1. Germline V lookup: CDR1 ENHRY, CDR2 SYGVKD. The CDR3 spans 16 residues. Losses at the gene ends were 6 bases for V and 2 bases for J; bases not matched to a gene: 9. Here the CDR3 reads CAISSVGQGATYEQYF. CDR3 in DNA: TGTGCCATCAGCTCGGTTGGACAGGGGGCGACCTACGAGCAGTACTTC.

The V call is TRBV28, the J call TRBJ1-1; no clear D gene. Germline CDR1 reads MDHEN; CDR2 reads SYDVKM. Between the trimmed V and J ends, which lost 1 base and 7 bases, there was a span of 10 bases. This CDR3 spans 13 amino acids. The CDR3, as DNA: TGTGCCAGCAGTTTATTGACAAGGCGTGAAGCTTTCTTT. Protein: CASSLLTRREAFF.

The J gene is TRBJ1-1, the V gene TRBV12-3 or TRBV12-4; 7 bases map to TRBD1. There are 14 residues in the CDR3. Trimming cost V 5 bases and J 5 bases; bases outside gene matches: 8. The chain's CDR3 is CASSPNRGRTEAFF. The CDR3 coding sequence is TGTGCCAGCAGTCCAAACAGGGGAAGGACTGAAGCTTTCTTT.

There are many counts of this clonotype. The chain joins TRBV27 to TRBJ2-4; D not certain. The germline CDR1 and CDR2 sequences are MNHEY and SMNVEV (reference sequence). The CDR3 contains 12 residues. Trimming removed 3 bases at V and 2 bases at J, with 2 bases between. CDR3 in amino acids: CASSFPKNIQYF. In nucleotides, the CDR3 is TGTGCCAGCAGTTTCCCCAAAAACATTCAGTACTTC.

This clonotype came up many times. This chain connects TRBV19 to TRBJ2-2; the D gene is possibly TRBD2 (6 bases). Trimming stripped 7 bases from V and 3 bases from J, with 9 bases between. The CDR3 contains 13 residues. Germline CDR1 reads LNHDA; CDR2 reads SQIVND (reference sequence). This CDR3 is CASTGSHTGELFF. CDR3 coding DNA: TGTGCCAGTACCGGGAGTCACACCGGGGAGCTGTTTTTT.

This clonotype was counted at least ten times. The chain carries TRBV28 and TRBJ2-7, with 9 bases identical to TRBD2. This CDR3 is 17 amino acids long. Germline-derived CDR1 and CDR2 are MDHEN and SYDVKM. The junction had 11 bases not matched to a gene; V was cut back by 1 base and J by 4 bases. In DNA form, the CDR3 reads TGTGCCAGCAGTTTATCGGTTTTCGCGGGAGGGGGATACGAGCAGTACTTC. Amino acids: CASSLSVFAGGGYEQYF.

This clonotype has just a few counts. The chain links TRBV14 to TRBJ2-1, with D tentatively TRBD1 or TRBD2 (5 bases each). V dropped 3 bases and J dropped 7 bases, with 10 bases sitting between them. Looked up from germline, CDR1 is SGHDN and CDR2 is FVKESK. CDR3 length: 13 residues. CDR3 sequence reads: CASSQGVMNEQFF. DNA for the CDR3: TGTGCCAGCAGCCAGGGGGTTATGAATGAGCAGTTCTTC.

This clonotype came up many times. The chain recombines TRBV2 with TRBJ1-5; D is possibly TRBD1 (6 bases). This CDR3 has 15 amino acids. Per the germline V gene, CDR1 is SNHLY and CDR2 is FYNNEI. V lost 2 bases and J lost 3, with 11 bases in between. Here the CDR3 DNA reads TGTGCCAGCAGTGAAAGGGGGAGGGCCAATCAGCCCCAGCATTTT. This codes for CASSERGRANQPQHF.

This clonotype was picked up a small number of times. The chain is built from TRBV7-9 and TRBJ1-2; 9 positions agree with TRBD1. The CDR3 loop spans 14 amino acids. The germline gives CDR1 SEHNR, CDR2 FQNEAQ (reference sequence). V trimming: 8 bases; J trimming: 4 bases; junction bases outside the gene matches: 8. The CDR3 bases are TGTGCCAGCGGTTGGGACAGGGCGGGCTATGGCTACACCTTC. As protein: CASGWDRAGYGYTF.

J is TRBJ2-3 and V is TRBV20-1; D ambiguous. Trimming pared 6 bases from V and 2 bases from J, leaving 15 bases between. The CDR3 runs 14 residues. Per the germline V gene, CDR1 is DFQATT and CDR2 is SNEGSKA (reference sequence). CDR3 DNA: TGCAGTGCCCAAGGATCCACACCCACAGATACGCAGTATTTT. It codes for CSAQGSTPTDTQYF.

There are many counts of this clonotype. The chain's CDR3 is CASSLDRGLAGAKDTQYF. The CDR3 region has the DNA TGCGCCAGCAGCCTGGACAGAGGACTAGCGGGAGCTAAAGATACGCAGTATTTT. V is TRBV5-1 and J is TRBJ2-3; 13 nucleotides line up with TRBD2. The CDR3 is 18 amino acids. After removal of 4 bases from V and 5 bases from J, the junction contained 13 bases not matched to a gene. Germline values: CDR1 SGHRS, CDR2 YFSETQ.

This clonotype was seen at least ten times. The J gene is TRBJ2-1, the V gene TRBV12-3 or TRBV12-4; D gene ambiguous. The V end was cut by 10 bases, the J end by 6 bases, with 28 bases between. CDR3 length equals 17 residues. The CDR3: CATNPPRRYRKGNEQFF. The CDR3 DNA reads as TGTGCCACCAACCCCCCCAGACGGTATAGAAAGGGCAATGAGCAGTTCTTC.

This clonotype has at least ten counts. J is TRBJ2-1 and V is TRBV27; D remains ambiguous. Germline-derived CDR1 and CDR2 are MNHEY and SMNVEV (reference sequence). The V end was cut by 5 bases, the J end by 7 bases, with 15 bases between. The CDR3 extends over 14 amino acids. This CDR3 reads CASSGQRMPNEQFF. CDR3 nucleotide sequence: TGTGCCAGCAGTGGCCAACGCATGCCTAATGAGCAGTTCTTC.

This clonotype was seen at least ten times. The DNA of the CDR3 is TGTGCCACCAGCAGAATCCTGGTAGGAGGTGGCTACGAGCAGTACTTC. Protein: CATSRILVGGGYEQYF. The rearrangement uses TRBV15 and TRBJ2-7, with D possibly TRBD2 on 5 matching bases. The length of the CDR3 is 16 residues. Germline V gives CDR1 LNHNV, CDR2 YYDKDF (reference sequence). V dropped 2 bases and J dropped 3 bases, with 17 bases sitting between them.

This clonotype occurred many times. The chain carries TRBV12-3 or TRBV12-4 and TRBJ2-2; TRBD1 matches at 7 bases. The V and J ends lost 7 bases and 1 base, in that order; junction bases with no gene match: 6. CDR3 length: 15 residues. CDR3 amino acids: CASTPWTGNTGELFF. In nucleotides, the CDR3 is TGTGCCAGCACCCCCTGGACAGGGAACACCGGGGAGCTGTTTTTT.

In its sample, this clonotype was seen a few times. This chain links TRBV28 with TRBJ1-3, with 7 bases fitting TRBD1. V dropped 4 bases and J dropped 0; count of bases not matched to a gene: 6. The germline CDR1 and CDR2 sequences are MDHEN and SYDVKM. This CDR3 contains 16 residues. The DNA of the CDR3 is TGTGCCAGCAGTTCGTTGACAGGGATCTCTGGAAACACCATATATTTT. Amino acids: CASSSLTGISGNTIYF.

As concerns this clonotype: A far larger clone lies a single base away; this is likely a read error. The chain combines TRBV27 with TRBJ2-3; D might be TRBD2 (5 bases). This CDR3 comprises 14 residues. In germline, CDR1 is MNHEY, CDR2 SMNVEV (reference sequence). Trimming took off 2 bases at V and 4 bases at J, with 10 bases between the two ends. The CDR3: CASSLRQRADTQYF. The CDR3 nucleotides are TGTGCCAGCAGTTTAAGGCAGAGGGCAGATACGCAGTATTTT.

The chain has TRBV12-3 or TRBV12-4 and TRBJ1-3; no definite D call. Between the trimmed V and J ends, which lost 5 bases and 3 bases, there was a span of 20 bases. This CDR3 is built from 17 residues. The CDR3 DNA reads TGTGCCAGCAGTCCCCTCTTTGGCAGGCGAAATGGAAACACCATATATTTT. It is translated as CASSPLFGRRNGNTIYF.